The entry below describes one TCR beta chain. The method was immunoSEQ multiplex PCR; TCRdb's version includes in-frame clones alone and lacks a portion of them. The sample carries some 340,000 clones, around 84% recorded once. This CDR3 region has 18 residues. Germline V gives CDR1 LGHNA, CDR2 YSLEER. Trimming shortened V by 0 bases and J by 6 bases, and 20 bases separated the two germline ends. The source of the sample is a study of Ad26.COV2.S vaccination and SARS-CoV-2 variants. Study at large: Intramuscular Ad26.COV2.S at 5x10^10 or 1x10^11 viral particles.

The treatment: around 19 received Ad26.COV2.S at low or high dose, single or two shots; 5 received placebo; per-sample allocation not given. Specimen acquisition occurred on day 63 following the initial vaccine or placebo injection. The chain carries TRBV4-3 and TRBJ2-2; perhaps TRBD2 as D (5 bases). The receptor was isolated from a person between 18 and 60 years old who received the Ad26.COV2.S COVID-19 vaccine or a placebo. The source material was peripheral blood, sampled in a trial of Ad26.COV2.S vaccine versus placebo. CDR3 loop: CASSQEIMRVVLSGELFF. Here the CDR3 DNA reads TGCGCCAGCAGCCAAGAAATCATGAGGGTGGTTCTTTCCGGGGAGCTGTTTTTT.